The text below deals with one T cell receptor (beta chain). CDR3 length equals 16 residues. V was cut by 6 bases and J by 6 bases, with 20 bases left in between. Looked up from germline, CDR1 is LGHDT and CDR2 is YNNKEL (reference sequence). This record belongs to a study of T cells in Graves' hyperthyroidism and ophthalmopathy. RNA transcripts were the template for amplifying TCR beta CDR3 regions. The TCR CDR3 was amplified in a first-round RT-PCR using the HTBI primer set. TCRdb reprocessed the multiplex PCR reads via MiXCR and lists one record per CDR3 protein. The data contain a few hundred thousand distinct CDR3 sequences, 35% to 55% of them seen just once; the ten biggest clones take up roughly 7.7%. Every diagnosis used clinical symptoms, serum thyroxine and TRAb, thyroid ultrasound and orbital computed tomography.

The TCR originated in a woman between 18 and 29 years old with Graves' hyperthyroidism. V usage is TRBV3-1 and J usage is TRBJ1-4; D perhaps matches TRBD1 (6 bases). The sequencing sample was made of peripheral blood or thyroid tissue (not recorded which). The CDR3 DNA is TGTGCCAGCAGTCTTACTACAGGGTCTTTAGATGAAAAACTGTTTTTT. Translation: CASSLTTGSLDEKLFF.